The sequence of this T cell receptor beta chain was determined in a study of cytomegalovirus exposure and HLA in healthy donors. Findings and caveats of the study: Researchers left out some V segments, among them TRBV6-2 and TRBV6-3, as indistinguishable. Presence/absence comparisons presumed near-even sequencing depth among donors. In a later analysis, specific HLA alleles were associated with 15,000 to 20,000 TCR beta sequences at a 0.05 false discovery rate.

This CDR3 has 14 residues. Trimming stripped 4 bases from V and 6 bases from J, with 15 bases between. The germline CDR1 and CDR2 sequences are SNHLY and FYNNEI. Note on this clone: The antigen is unknown.

PCR used 60 Vbeta primers and 13 Jbeta primers. TCRdb keeps only in-frame clones here, not all; method: immunoSEQ multiplex PCR. Its clone listing holds over 100,000 clones. This clonotype originated in a man between 35 and 55 years old in good health and CMV-seropositive. The chain links TRBV2 to TRBJ1-1, with D perhaps TRBD1 (5 bases). The source material was PBMCs. This chain's CDR3 is CASSVGTARAEAFF. CDR3 in DNA: TGTGCCAGCAGTGTAGGGACTGCAAGGGCTGAAGCTTTCTTT.